This T cell receptor beta chain was sequenced for a study of human T cells and chemical hapten exposure. Overall study context: Investigators sensitized 2 cm by 2 cm of upper inner arm skin with 2% DPC. Overall study findings and caveats: No alteration of TCRs above 1 in 1000 frequency was seen with DPC sensitization. With patch test score, the counts of PT1 expanded TCRs showed a positive correlation.

Comments on this clonotype: As yet, its antigen is unknown.

The time point here: patch test 2, 6 weeks after DPC sensitization. Treatment here: therapeutic diphenylcyclopropenone sensitization with weekly scalp DPC. Alopecia patients, 18 to 70 years old and DPC-suitable, served as donors. The CDR3 sequence is 14 residues long. Germline CDR1 SGHDN, CDR2 FVKESK. Trimming pared 4 bases from V and 5 bases from J, leaving 14 bases between. MiXCR, applied by TCRdb to the RACE reads, yields one record per CDR3 protein. Of about 350,000 distinct CDR3 sequences listed, about 6% are singletons. The receptor's source is a woman aged 18-35 years with alopecia areata. Some clones in this sample may be carry-over from other donors' samples. The chain combines TRBV14 with TRBJ1-1; no clear D gene. This material consisted of whole blood, taken in connection with sensitization to the hapten diphenylcyclopropenone (DPC). CDR3 sequence: CASSRELGRTEAFF. The CDR3 coding sequence is TGTGCCAGCAGCCGAGAACTGGGTCGGACTGAAGCTTTCTTT. Full variable domain (remainder filled in from reference TRBV14 and TRBJ1-1): EAGVTQFPSHSVIEKGQTVTLRCDPISGHDNLYWYRRVMGKEIKFLLHFVKESKQDESGMPNNRFLAERTGGTYSTLKVQPAELEDSGVYFCASSRELGRTEAFFGQGTRLTVV.